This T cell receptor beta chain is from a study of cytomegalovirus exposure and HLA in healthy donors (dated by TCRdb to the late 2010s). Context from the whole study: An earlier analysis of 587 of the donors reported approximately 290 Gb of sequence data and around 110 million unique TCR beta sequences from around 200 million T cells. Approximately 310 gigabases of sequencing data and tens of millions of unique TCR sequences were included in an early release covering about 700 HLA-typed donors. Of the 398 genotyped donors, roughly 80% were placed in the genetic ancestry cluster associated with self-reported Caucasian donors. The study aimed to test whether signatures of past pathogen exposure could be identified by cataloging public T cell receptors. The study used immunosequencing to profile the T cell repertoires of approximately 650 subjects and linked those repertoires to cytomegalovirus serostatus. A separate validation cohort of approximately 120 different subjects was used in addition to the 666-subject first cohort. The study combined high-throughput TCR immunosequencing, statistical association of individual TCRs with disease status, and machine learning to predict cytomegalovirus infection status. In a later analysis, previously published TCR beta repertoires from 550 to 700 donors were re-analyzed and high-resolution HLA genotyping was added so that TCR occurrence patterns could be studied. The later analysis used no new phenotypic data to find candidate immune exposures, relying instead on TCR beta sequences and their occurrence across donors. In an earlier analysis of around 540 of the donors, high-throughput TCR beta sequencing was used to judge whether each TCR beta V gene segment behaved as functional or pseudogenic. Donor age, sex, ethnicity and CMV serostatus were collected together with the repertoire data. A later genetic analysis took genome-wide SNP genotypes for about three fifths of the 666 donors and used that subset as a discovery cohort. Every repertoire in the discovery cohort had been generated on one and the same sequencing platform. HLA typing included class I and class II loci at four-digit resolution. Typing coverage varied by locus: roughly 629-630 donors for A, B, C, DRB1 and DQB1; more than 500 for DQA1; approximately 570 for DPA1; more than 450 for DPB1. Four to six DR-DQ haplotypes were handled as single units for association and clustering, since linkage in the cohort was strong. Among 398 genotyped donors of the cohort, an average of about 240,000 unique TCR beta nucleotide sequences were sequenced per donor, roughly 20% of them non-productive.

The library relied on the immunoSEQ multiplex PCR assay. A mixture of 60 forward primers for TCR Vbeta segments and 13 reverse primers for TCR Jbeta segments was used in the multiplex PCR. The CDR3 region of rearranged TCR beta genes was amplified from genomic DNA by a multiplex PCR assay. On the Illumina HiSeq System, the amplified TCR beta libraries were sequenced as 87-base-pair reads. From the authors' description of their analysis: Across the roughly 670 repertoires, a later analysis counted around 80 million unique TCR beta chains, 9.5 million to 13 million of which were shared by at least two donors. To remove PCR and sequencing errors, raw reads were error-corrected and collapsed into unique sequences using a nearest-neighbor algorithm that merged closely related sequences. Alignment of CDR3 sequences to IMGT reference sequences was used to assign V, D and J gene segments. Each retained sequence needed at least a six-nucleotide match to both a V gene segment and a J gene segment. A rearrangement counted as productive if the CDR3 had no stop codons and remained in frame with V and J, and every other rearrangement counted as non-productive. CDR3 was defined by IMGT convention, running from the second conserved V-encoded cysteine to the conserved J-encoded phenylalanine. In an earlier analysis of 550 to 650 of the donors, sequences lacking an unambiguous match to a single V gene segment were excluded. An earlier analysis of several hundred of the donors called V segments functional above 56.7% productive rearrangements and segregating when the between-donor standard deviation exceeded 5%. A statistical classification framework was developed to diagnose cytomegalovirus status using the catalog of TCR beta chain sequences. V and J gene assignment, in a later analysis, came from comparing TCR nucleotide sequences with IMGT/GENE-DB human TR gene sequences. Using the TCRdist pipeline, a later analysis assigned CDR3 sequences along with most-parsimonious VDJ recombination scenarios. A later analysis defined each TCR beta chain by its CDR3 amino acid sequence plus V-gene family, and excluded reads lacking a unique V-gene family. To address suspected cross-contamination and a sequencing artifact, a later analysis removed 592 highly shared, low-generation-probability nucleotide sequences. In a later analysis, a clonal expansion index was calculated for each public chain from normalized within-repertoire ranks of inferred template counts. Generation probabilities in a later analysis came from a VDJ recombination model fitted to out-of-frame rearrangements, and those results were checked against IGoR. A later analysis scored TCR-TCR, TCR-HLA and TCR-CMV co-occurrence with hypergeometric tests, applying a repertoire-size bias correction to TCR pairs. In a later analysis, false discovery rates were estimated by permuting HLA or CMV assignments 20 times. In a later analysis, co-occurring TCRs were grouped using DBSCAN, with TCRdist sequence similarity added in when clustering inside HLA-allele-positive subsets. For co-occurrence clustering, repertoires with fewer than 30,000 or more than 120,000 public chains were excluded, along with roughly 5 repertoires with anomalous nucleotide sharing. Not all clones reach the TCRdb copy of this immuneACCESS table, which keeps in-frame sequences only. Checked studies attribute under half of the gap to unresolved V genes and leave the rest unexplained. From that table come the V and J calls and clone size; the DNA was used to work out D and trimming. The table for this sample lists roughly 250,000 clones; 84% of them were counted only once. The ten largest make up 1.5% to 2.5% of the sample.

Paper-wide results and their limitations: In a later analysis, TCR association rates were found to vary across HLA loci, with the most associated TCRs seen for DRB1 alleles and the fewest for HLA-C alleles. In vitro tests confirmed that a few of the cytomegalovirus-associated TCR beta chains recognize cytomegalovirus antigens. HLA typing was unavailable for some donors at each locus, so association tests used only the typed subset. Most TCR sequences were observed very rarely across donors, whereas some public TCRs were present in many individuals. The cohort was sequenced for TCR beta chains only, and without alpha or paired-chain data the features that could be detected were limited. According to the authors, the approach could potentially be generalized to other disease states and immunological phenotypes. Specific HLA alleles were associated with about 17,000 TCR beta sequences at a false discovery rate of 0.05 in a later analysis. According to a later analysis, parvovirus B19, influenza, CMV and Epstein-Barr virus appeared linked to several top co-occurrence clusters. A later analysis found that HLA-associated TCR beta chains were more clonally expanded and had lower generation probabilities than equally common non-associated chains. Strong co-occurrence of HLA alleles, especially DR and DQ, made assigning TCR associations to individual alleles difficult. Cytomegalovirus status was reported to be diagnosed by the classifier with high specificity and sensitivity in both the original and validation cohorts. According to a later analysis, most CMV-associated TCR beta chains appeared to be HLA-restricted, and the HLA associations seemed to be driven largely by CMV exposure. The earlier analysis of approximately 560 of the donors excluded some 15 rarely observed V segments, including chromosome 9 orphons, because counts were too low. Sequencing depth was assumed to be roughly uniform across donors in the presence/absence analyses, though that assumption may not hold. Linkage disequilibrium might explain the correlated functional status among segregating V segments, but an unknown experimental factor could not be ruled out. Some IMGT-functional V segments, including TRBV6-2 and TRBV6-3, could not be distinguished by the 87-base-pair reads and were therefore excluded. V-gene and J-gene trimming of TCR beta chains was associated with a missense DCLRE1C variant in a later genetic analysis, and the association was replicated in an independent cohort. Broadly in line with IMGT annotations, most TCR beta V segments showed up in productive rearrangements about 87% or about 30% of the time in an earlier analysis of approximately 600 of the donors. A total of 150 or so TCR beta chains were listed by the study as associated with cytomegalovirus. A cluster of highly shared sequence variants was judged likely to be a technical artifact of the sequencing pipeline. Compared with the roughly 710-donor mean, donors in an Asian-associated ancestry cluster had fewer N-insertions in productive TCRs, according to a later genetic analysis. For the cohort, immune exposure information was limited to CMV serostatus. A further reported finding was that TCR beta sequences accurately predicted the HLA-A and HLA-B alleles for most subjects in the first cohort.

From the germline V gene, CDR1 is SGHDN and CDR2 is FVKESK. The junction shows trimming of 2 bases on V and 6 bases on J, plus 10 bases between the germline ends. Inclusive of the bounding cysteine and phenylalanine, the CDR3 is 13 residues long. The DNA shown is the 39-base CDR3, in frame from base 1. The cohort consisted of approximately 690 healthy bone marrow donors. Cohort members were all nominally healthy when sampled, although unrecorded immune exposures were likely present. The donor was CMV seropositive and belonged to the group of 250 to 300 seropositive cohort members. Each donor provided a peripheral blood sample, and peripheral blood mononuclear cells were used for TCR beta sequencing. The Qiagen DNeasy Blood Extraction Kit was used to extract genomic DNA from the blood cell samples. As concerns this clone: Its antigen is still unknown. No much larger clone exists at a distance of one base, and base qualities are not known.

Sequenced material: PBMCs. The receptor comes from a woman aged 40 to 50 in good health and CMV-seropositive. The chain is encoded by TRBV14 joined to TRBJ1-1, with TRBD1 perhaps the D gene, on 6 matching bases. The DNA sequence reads TGTGCCAGCAGCCAATGGCAGGGGTCTGAAGCTTTCTTT. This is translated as CASSQWQGSEAFF. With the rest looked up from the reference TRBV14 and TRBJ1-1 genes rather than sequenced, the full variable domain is EAGVTQFPSHSVIEKGQTVTLRCDPISGHDNLYWYRRVMGKEIKFLLHFVKESKQDESGMPNNRFLAERTGGTYSTLKVQPAELEDSGVYFCASSQWQGSEAFFGQGTRLTVV.